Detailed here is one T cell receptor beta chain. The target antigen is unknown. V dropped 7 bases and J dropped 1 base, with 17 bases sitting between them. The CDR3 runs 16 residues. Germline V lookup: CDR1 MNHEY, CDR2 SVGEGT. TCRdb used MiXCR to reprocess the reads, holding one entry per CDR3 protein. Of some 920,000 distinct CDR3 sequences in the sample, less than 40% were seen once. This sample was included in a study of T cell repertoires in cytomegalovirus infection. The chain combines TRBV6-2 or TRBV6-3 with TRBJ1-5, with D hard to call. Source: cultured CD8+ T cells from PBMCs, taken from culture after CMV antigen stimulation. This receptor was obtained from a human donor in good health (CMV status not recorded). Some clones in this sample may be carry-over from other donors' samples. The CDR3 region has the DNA TGTGCCAGCACCCATGACGGCTGGGAGAGCAATCAGCCCCAGCATTTT. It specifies CASTHDGWESNQPQHF.